These T cell receptor beta chains were read from a single sample in a study of blood T cell repertoires in COVID-19. TCRdb's table, derived via immunoSEQ multiplex PCR, lists solely in-frame clones and lacks some. Altogether roughly 140,000 clones are present, 84% being singletons, with the ten largest covering 5.5% to 7%. The specimen was peripheral blood. Receptors were obtained from a human donor in a cohort sampled during active COVID-19. CDR3s include the opening cysteine and the closing phenylalanine or tryptophan. The D gene is left open where the match is weak. A row's size may be missing; if present it is once, few, many or a size class.

J,size,D,V,CDR3,DNA
TRBJ1-5,NA,NA,TRBV6-2/TRBV6-3,CASSYQGTSNQPQHF,TGTGCCAGCAGTTACCAGGGTACAAGCAATCAGCCCCAGCATTTT
TRBJ1-1,NA,NA,TRBV2,CASSPSSGTPNTEAFF,TGTGCCAGCAGTCCCTCCTCCGGGACACCGAACACTGAAGCTTTCTTT
TRBJ1-6,NA,TRBD1,TRBV6-5,CASSYLGQGNSPLHF,TGTGCCAGCAGTTACCTCGGACAGGGGAATTCACCCCTCCACTTT
TRBJ1-2,once,NA,TRBV5-1,CASSSQGSRVGGYTF,TGCGCCAGCAGCTCCCAGGGCTCCAGGGTAGGTGGCTACACCTTC
TRBJ2-7,NA,TRBD1,TRBV7-7,CASSSGTGGGYEQYF,TGTGCTAGCAGCTCCGGGACAGGGGGAGGATACGAGCAGTACTTC
TRBJ1-6,NA,TRBD1,TRBV28,CASSLSSGGTYNSPLHF,TGTGCCAGCAGTTTATCGTCAGGGGGAACCTATAATTCACCCCTCCACTTT
TRBJ1-2,NA,NA,TRBV4-3,CASSQDVANYGYTF,TGCGCCAGCAGCCAAGATGTAGCTAACTATGGCTACACCTTC
TRBJ1-2,NA,NA,TRBV27,CASGKWQGYGYTF,TGTGCCAGCGGGAAGTGGCAGGGGTATGGCTACACCTTC
TRBJ1-6,NA,TRBD1,TRBV28,CASRPSVGTGDNSPLHF,TGTGCCAGCAGACCATCGGTTGGGACAGGGGATAATTCACCCCTCCACTTT
TRBJ1-4,NA,NA,TRBV19,CASSGRPLAGKLFF,TGTGCCAGTAGTGGCCGCCCCCTAGCTGGGAAACTGTTTTTT
TRBJ2-1,NA,TRBD2,TRBV19,CASSHLSGGANEQFF,TGTGCCAGTAGTCACCTTAGCGGGGGGGCTAATGAGCAGTTCTTC
TRBJ2-3,NA,NA,TRBV7-3,CASSSTSSTDTQYF,TGTGCCAGCAGCTCTACTTCTAGCACAGATACGCAGTATTTT
TRBJ1-1,NA,NA,TRBV4-2,CASSQDQANTEAFF,TGTGCCAGCAGCCAAGATCAGGCGAACACTGAAGCTTTCTTT
TRBJ1-4,few,TRBD1,TRBV30,CAWSVRGTGFFEKLFF,TGTGCCTGGAGTGTACGTGGGACAGGGTTTTTTGAAAAACTGTTTTTT
TRBJ1-4,NA,TRBD1,TRBV5-4,CASTSGTGDEKLFF,TGTGCCAGCACCTCGGGGACAGGGGATGAAAAACTGTTTTTT
TRBJ2-6,NA,TRBD2,TRBV28,CASSFLAGGPGANVLTF,TGTGCCAGCAGTTTCCTAGCGGGGGGGCCTGGGGCCAACGTCCTGACTTTC
TRBJ1-5,NA,NA,TRBV19,CASSWGAGQPQHF,TGTGCCAGTAGTTGGGGCGCAGGGCAGCCCCAGCATTTT
TRBJ2-2,once,NA,TRBV4-3,CASRRRTNPQGVFPGELFF,TGCGCCAGCAGACGCCGGACTAACCCTCAGGGGGTGTTTCCCGGGGAGCTGTTTTTT
TRBJ1-4,NA,TRBD1,TRBV5-1,CASSDPTGNEKLFF,TGCGCCAGCAGCGATCCGACAGGGAATGAAAAACTGTTTTTT
TRBJ2-3,NA,NA,TRBV20-1,CSAAPRDTQYF,TGCAGTGCTGCCCCCCGGGATACGCAGTATTTT
TRBJ2-3,few,TRBD1,TRBV7-9,CASSWIGQGSTDTQYF,TGTGCCAGCAGCTGGATCGGACAGGGCAGCACAGATACGCAGTATTTT
TRBJ1-5,NA,NA,TRBV5-1,CASSLAGSQPQHF,TGCGCCAGCAGCTTGGCTGGGAGTCAGCCCCAGCATTTT
TRBJ2-1,NA,NA,TRBV28,CASSLWTQGIDEQFF,TGTGCCAGCAGTTTATGGACTCAGGGGATCGATGAGCAGTTCTTC
TRBJ2-7,NA,NA,TRBV4-2,CASSQAPTGPYEQYF,TGTGCCAGCAGCCAAGCCCCCACAGGCCCCTACGAGCAGTACTTC
TRBJ1-5,NA,TRBD1,TRBV7-2,CASSLAQGGTRNQPQHF,TGTGCCAGCAGCTTAGCACAGGGGGGAACGCGCAATCAGCCCCAGCATTTT
TRBJ1-2,NA,TRBD1,TRBV5-1,CASSFPGRGTGYTF,TGCGCCAGCAGCTTTCCGGGCAGGGGGACTGGCTACACCTTC
TRBJ1-6,NA,NA,TRBV5-6,CASSFSQGNSPLHF,TGTGCCAGCAGCTTCTCACAGGGAAATTCACCCCTCCACTTT
TRBJ1-1,NA,NA,TRBV29-1,CSVAPRARTEAFF,TGCAGCGTTGCCCCTAGAGCGAGGACTGAAGCTTTCTTT
TRBJ1-1,NA,TRBD1,TRBV29-1,CSVRDSNTEAFF,TGCAGCGTCCGGGACAGTAACACTGAAGCTTTCTTT
TRBJ1-1,once,NA,TRBV5-1,CASSLVQAPGTEAFF,TGCGCCAGCAGCTTGGTGCAGGCCCCGGGGACTGAAGCTTTCTTT
TRBJ1-2,once,TRBD1,TRBV9,CASSEDNSGTASPYGYTF,TGTGCCAGCAGCGAGGATAACTCCGGGACAGCTTCCCCCTATGGCTACACCTTC
TRBJ1-1,NA,TRBD1,TRBV4-2,CASTATGGTEAFF,TGTGCCAGCACCGCAACAGGGGGGACTGAAGCTTTCTTT
TRBJ2-1,NA,TRBD2,TRBV6-2/TRBV6-3,CASSYPASGARNEQFF,TGTGCCAGCAGTTACCCTGCTAGCGGGGCGAGGAATGAGCAGTTCTTC
TRBJ2-5,NA,NA,TRBV5-4,CASSFTGQETQYF,TGTGCCAGCAGCTTCACGGGCCAAGAGACCCAGTACTTC
TRBJ1-3,NA,TRBD1,TRBV4-2,CASSQPGQRRNTIYF,TGTGCCAGCAGCCAACCGGGACAGAGAAGAAACACCATATATTTT
TRBJ2-5,NA,TRBD2,TRBV19,CASSIGIGTSGGIKRETQYF,TGTGCCAGTAGTATTGGTATAGGGACTAGCGGGGGGATCAAGCGAGAGACCCAGTACTTC
TRBJ2-3,once,TRBD2,TRBV9,CASSVDALAGATKDTQYF,TGTGCCAGCAGCGTCGACGCTCTAGCGGGGGCCACGAAGGATACGCAGTATTTT
TRBJ2-1,NA,TRBD1,TRBV11-2,CASSLDGGTGVLEQFF,TGTGCCAGCAGCTTAGATGGCGGGACAGGGGTTCTTGAGCAGTTCTTC
TRBJ2-5,NA,TRBD2,TRBV11-2,CASSLVRRGGAETQYF,TGTGCCAGCAGCTTAGTACGGCGCGGGGGGGCAGAGACCCAGTACTTC
TRBJ2-2,few,TRBD2,TRBV7-3,CASSQSGVNTGELFF,TGTGCCAGCAGCCAGAGCGGGGTAAACACCGGGGAGCTGTTTTTT
TRBJ2-7,NA,NA,TRBV7-9,CASSLAGRSYEQYF,TGTGCCAGCAGCTTAGCGGGCAGAAGCTACGAGCAGTACTTC
TRBJ2-1,NA,NA,TRBV11-2,CASSLVGGTNEQFF,TGTGCCAGCAGCTTAGTTGGCGGGACCAATGAGCAGTTCTTC
TRBJ2-3,once,TRBD2,TRBV5-5,CASSSAGGLTDTQYF,TGTGCCAGCAGCTCAGCGGGGGGCCTCACAGATACGCAGTATTTT
TRBJ2-3,NA,NA,TRBV30,CAWRTGTTTTDTQYF,TGTGCCTGGAGGACGGGTACTACGACCACAGATACGCAGTATTTT
TRBJ1-1,NA,TRBD1,TRBV13,CASSRKTGTANTEAFF,TGTGCCAGCAGCCGTAAGACCGGGACAGCCAACACTGAAGCTTTCTTT
TRBJ2-5,NA,TRBD1,TRBV5-1,CASSLGTVQETQYF,TGCGCCAGCAGCTTAGGGACAGTCCAAGAGACCCAGTACTTC
TRBJ2-7,once,TRBD1,TRBV25-1,CASSAGTGGFHEQYF,TGTGCCAGCAGTGCTGGGACAGGGGGCTTTCACGAGCAGTACTTC
TRBJ2-7,NA,TRBD1,TRBV27,CASSRTGTGTYEQYF,TGTGCCAGCAGTCGTACCGGGACAGGGACCTACGAGCAGTACTTC
TRBJ2-2,NA,NA,TRBV5-1,CASSFTATNTGELFF,TGCGCCAGCAGCTTCACAGCTACGAACACCGGGGAGCTGTTTTTT